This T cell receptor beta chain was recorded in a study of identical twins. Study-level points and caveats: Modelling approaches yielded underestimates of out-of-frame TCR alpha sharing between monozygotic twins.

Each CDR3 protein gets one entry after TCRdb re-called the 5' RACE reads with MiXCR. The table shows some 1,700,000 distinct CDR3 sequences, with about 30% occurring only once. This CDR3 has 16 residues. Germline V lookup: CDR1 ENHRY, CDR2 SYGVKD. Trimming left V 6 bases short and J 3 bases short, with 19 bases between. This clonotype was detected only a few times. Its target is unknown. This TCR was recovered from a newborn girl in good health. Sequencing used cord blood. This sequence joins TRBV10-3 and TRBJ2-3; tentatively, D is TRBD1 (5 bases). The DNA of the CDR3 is TGTGCCATCAGCGCCACGGAAGGGGTACGGACAGATACGCAGTATTTT. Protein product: CAISATEGVRTDTQYF.